This TCR beta chain is from a study of blood T cell repertoires in COVID-19. Trimming took off 7 bases at V and 8 bases at J, with 12 bases between the two ends. There are 11 residues in the CDR3. Looked up from germline, CDR1 is SGHRS and CDR2 is YFSETQ. Study processing details: Amplification of reference gene primers was used by the study to estimate nucleated cell counts. Produced via immunoSEQ multiplex PCR; TCRdb's table is partial and in-frame only. From that table come the V and J calls and clone size; the DNA was used to work out D and trimming. This table has around 230,000 clones, 88% appearing once.

This TCR was sampled from a woman under 40 who had recovered from COVID-19. Specimen: PBMCs or T cells enriched from blood (not recorded which). The V and J genes are TRBV5-1 and TRBJ1-2; a weak D match, TRBD1 (5 bases). The chain's CDR3 is CASQGGLGYTF. The CDR3 DNA reads TGCGCCAGCCAGGGAGGACTCGGCTACACCTTC.